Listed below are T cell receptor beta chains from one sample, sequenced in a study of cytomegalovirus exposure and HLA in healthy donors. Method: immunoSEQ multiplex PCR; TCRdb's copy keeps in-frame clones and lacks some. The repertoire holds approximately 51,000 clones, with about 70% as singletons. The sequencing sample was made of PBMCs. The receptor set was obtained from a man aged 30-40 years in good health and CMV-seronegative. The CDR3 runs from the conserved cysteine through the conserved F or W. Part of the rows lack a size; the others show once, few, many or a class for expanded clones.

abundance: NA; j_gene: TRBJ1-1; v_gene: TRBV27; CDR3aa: CASSSITGTGINTEAFF
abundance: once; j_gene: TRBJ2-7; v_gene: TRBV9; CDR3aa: CASSPGASGQYEQYF
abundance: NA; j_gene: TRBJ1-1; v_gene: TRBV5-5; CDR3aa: CASSLQTGVNTEAFF
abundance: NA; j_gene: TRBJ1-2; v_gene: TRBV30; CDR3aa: CAWGRVTGTYTF
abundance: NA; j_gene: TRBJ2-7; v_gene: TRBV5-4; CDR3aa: CASSLGAGDYEQYF
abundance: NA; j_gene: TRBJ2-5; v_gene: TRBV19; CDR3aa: CASGRGPPETQYF
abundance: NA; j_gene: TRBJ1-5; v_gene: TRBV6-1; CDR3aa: CASVTGFQPQHF
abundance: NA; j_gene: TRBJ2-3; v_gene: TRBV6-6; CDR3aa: CASSYLLAGDTQYF
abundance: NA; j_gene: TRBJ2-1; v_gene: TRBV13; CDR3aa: CASSLYRGDTYNEQFF
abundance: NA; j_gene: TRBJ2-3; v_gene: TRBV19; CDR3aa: CASSIDRWQGADTQYF
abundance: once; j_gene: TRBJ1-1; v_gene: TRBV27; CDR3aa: CASSPRDRGYTEAFF
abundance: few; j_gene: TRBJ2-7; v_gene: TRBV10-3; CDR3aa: CAIKPGQRLAESSYEQYF
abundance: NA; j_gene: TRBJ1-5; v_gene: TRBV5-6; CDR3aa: CASSLRQGQVQPQHF
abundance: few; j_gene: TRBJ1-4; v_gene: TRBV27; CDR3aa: CASSSGQGREKLFF
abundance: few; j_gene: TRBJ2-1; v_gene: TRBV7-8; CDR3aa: CASSLFGDRGYNEQFF
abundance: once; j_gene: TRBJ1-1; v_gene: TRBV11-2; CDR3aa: CASSLVLVNTEAFF
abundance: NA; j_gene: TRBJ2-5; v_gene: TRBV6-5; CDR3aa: CASSRDFQETQYF
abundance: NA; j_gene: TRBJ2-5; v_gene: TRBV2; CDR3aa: CAGRTSAETQYF
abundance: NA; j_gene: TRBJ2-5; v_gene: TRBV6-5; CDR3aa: CASSTGGGETQYF
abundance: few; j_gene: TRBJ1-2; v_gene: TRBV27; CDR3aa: CASSWEMRAVDGYTF
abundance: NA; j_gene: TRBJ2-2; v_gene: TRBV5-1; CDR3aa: CASSGGESTGELFF
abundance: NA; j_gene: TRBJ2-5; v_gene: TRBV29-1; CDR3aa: CSVLHTGRETQYF
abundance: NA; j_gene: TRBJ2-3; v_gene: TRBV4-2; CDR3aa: CASSQEAGGTDTQYF
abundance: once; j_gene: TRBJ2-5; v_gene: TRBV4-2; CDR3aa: CASSLTVGTQYF
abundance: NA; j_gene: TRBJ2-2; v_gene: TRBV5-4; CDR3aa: CASRVQGMDTGELFF
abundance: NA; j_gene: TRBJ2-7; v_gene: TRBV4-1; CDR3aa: CASSPGGDEQYF
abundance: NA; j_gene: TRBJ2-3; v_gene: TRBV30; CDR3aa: CACFPGAVDTQYF
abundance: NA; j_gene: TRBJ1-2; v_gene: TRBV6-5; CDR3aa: CASSRIGHGLGYTF
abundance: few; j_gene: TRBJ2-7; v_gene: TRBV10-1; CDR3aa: CASSEEGLYEQYF
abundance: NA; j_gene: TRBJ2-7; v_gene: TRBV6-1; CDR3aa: CASSAIGAGLPIRYEQYF